A single sample gave rise to the 15 T cell receptor beta chains below, sequenced in a study of T cells in tuberculosis. Assay: immunoSEQ multiplex PCR; the TCRdb copy retains only in-frame clones and omits some. The sample holds approximately 59,000 clones, roughly 90% seen once. Thawed, overnight-rested PBMC were stained with GMM-loaded CD1B tetramer, viability dye and anti-CD3, then sorted. The lipid loaded on the CD1B tetramers was C32 glucose monomycolate from Rhodococcus equi. The sample consisted of CD1b-GMM tetramer-negative cells sorted from PBMCs. The receptors come from an adult woman with latent tuberculosis.

This sequence joins TRBV4-1 and TRBJ1-2, with a tentative D call TRBD1 (6 bases). Germline CDR1 is MGHRA and CDR2 is YSYEKL. There are 19 residues in the CDR3. Trimming left V 0 bases short and J 6 bases short, with 26 bases between. CDR3 region: CASSQEGWGRGLLGDGYTF. The DNA for the CDR3 is TGCGCCAGCAGCCAAGAGGGGTGGGGGCGCGGCTTGCTGGGGGATGGCTACACCTTC.

The chain joins TRBV29-1 to TRBJ2-5; perhaps TRBD2 as D (6 bases). The CDR3 is 13 amino acids. Per germline, CDR1 SQVTM and CDR2 ANQGSEA. The V end was cut by 4 bases, the J end by 4 bases, with 13 bases between. CDR3 amino acids: CSVARDFGETQYF. The CDR3, as DNA: TGCAGCGTTGCCCGGGACTTCGGAGAGACCCAGTACTTC.

This chain uses TRBV5-8 with TRBJ2-7; TRBD1 is a possible D gene (6 bases). The germline V and J ends were trimmed by 0 bases and 3 bases, with 7 bases remaining between them. Germline values: CDR1 SGHTS, CDR2 YDEGEE. The length of the CDR3 is 13 residues. This CDR3 reads CASSLGQDYEQYF. The CDR3 DNA reads as TGTGCCAGCAGCTTGGGACAGGACTACGAGCAGTACTTC.

The chain has TRBV15 and TRBJ2-2; D unclear. The CDR3 sequence is 15 residues long. V was cut by 3 bases and J by 3 bases, with 11 bases left in between. Germline loops: CDR1 LNHNV, CDR2 YYDKDF (reference sequence). Here the CDR3 reads CATSSSIKHTGELFF. In DNA, the CDR3 is TGTGCCACCAGCAGCTCTATAAAACACACCGGGGAGCTGTTTTTT. Full variable domain (outside the CDR3, taken from reference TRBV15 and TRBJ2-2): DAMVIQNPRYQVTQFGKPVTLSCSQTLNHNVMYWYQQKSSQAPKLLFHYYDKDFNNEADTPDNFQSRRPNTSFCFLDIRSPGLGDTAMYLCATSSSIKHTGELFFGEGSRLTVL.

The chain uses TRBV7-2 and TRBJ1-4; D unresolved. Germline CDR1 SGHTA, CDR2 FQGNSA. This CDR3 is built from 14 residues. V was trimmed by 2 bases and J by 5 bases, leaving 9 bases between them. In DNA form, the CDR3 reads TGTGCCAGCAGCTTACTGCAGGTCAATGAAAAACTGTTTTTT. Amino acids: CASSLLQVNEKLFF.

This clone was counted once. The chain uses TRBV7-2 and TRBJ2-3, with TRBD1 identical over 8 bases. Germline V gives CDR1 SGHTA, CDR2 FQGNSA. V lost 8 bases and J lost 2; bases outside the gene matches: 9. CDR3 length equals 15 residues. CDR3 in DNA: TGTGCCAGCGGAGCGCAGGGGGCGCCCACAGATACGCAGTATTTT. Amino acid sequence: CASGAQGAPTDTQYF.

The chain has TRBV7-8 and TRBJ2-5, with 10 bases matching TRBD2. V was pared by 5 bases and J by 1 base, with 7 bases of the junction left unmatched. In germline, CDR1 is SGHVS, CDR2 FQNEAQ. The CDR3 has 16 residues. This CDR3 reads CASSTRAGGPQETQYF. CDR3 DNA sequence: TGTGCCAGCAGCACTCGAGCGGGGGGGCCCCAAGAGACCCAGTACTTC.

This chain uses TRBV10-3 with TRBJ1-2; TRBD1 aligns across 7 bases. Germline CDR1 is ENHRY and CDR2 is SYGVKD. CDR3 size: 13 residues. J lost 5 bases, V lost 0 bases, and 0 bases had no gene match. DNA of the CDR3: TGTGCCATCAGTGAGTCGGGACAGTATGGCTACACCTTC. Translated: CAISESGQYGYTF.

The chain has TRBV15 and TRBJ1-2, with 8 positions matching TRBD1. Germline V gives CDR1 LNHNV, CDR2 YYDKDF (reference sequence). The CDR3 is 16 amino acids. After removal of 0 bases from V and 8 bases from J, the junction contained 11 bases not matched to a gene. Here the CDR3 DNA reads TGTGCCACCAGCAGAGATGGACACAGGGGGGCTCAGGGCTACACCTTC. Translated, it gives CATSRDGHRGAQGYTF.

The chain is built from TRBV4-3 and TRBJ1-1; TRBD1 matches at 8 bases. Germline V lookup: CDR1 LGHNA, CDR2 YSLEER. CDR3 length: 14 residues. After removal of 1 base from V and 7 bases from J, the junction contained 5 bases not matched to a gene. The CDR3 loop is CASSQVGQGYEAFF. The CDR3 region has the DNA TGCGCCAGCAGCCAAGTTGGACAGGGTTATGAAGCTTTCTTT.

This chain uses TRBV4-1 with TRBJ1-6, with D unresolved. The CDR3 extends over 15 amino acids. The ends were cut back, 1 base at V and 4 bases at J, with 8 bases in the middle. Looked up from germline, CDR1 is MGHRA and CDR2 is YSYEKL. CDR3 coding DNA: TGCGCCAGCAGCCAAGGACTGACTTATAATTCACCCCTCCACTTT. Translation: CASSQGLTYNSPLHF.

The rearrangement uses TRBV27 and TRBJ2-1; TRBD2 matches at 12 bases. V lost 5 bases, J lost 8 bases, and 13 bases stayed unmatched. This CDR3 is 17 amino acids long. Germline values: CDR1 MNHEY, CDR2 SMNVEV (reference sequence). DNA of the CDR3: TGTGCCAGCAGTCCACGCGGACTAGCGGGGATCGTCGATGAGCAGTTCTTC. Translating it yields CASSPRGLAGIVDEQFF.

The V and J genes are TRBV4-1 and TRBJ2-7, with TRBD1 as a possible D gene (5 bases). Trimming took off 0 bases at V and 7 bases at J, with 19 bases between the two ends. The germline CDR1 and CDR2 sequences are MGHRA and YSYEKL. The CDR3 runs to 16 residues. In DNA form, the CDR3 reads TGCGCCAGCAGCCAAGAGTGGCAGGGTGGGCGTGTGGAGCAGTACTTC. Encoded protein: CASSQEWQGGRVEQYF.

The V gene is TRBV7-9, the J gene TRBJ2-2, with D maybe TRBD1 (6 bases). CDR1 and CDR2 (germline): SEHNR, FQNEAQ (reference sequence). The V end was cut by 4 bases, the J end by 1 base, with 16 bases between. CDR3 length: 17 residues. DNA for the CDR3: TGTGCCAGCAGCTCCCACCTTCGACAGGAGAACACCGGGGAGCTGTTTTTT. Translating it yields CASSSHLRQENTGELFF. Supplemented by reference TRBV7-9 and TRBJ2-2, the full variable domain reads DTGVSQNPRHKITKRGQNVTFRCDPISEHNRLYWYRQTLGQGPEFLTYFQNEAQLEKSRLLSDRFSAERPKGSFSTLEIQRTEQGDSAMYLCASSSHLRQENTGELFFGEGSRLTVL.

Of note for this clone: One end of the junction is discordant with germline, which a read error may explain. The chain combines TRBV13 with TRBJ2-5, with D possibly TRBD2 on 5 matching bases. This CDR3 is 14 amino acids long. The germline V gene has CDR1 PRHDT and CDR2 FYEKMQ (reference sequence). The DNA for the CDR3 is TGTGCCAGCAGCGAACGGGGAGAGGGAGAGACCCGGTACTTC. Its protein product is CASSERGEGETRYF.